This is a list of T cell receptor beta chains from one sample in a study of blood T cell repertoires in COVID-19. The data were produced by immunoSEQ multiplex PCR, yet TCRdb's version contains in-frame clones alone and is incomplete. This sample has a few hundred thousand clones; about 90% occur once, and the top ten carry roughly a tenth. Sequenced input: PBMCs or T cells enriched from blood (not recorded which). These TCRs come from a woman between 25 and 40 years old who had recovered from COVID-19. The CDR3 runs from the conserved cysteine through the conserved F or W. The order of the fields is V gene, J gene, D gene, clone size, CDR3 protein, CDR3 DNA. D genes are given only for firm matches. Size values are once, few and many counts, or a class for expanded clones, and some rows have none.

TRBV19	TRBJ2-2	TRBD1	NA	CASRTGDTGELFF	TGTGCCAGTCGGACAGGGGACACCGGGGAGCTGTTTTTT
TRBV15	TRBJ1-1	TRBD1	NA	CASQKGQGAATEAFF	TGTGCCAGCCAGAAGGGACAGGGGGCGGCCACTGAAGCTTTCTTT
TRBV4-2	TRBJ2-2	TRBD2	once	CASSQRTSGSPGTGELFF	TGTGCCAGCAGCCAAAGGACTAGCGGGAGCCCGGGTACCGGGGAGCTGTTTTTT
TRBV20-1	TRBJ1-2	NA	NA	CSAPQGGYTF	TGCAGTGCCCCCCAGGGTGGCTACACCTTC
TRBV5-8	TRBJ2-1	NA	NA	CASSLGSGAADNEQFF	TGTGCCAGCAGCTTGGGGTCGGGAGCAGCGGACAATGAGCAGTTCTTC
TRBV29-1	TRBJ1-2	NA	NA	CSVDLQTSTGYTF	TGCAGCGTTGACCTACAGACATCGACCGGCTACACCTTC
TRBV29-1	TRBJ1-2	NA	NA	CSVDRNYGYTF	TGCAGCGTTGACCGGAACTATGGCTACACCTTC
TRBV30	TRBJ1-4	NA	NA	CAWSPAAGEKLFF	TGTGCCTGGAGTCCAGCAGCGGGTGAAAAACTGTTTTTT
TRBV4-1	TRBJ1-5	TRBD1	NA	CASSFMVGQDSNQPQHF	TGCGCCAGCAGCTTTATGGTCGGACAGGATAGCAATCAGCCCCAGCATTTT
TRBV5-1	TRBJ1-6	NA	once	CASSLAAEGSPLHF	TGCGCCAGCAGCTTGGCCGCCGAGGGTTCACCCCTCCACTTT
TRBV7-9	TRBJ1-1	NA	NA	CASSFSQWNTEAFF	TGTGCCAGCAGCTTTTCTCAGTGGAACACTGAAGCTTTCTTT
TRBV6-4	TRBJ2-3	TRBD2	NA	CASSDLAGGPLDTQYF	TGTGCCAGCAGTGACTTAGCGGGAGGGCCTCTAGATACGCAGTATTTT
TRBV2	TRBJ2-2	NA	NA	CASSSYAPPGELFF	TGTGCCAGCAGTTCCTACGCTCCTCCCGGGGAGCTGTTTTTT
TRBV27	TRBJ1-4	NA	NA	CASSHRATNEKLFF	TGTGCCAGCAGTCACAGGGCAACTAATGAAAAACTGTTTTTT
TRBV3-1/TRBV3-2	TRBJ2-1	NA	NA	CASSPNSGLNEQFF	TGTGCCAGCAGCCCGAATTCCGGTCTCAATGAGCAGTTCTTC
TRBV6-2/TRBV6-3	TRBJ1-5	NA	NA	CASSSPVRAGNQPQHF	TGTGCCAGCAGTTCCCCAGTGAGGGCTGGCAATCAGCCCCAGCATTTT
TRBV11-1	TRBJ1-2	TRBD1	NA	CASSLGTGQDCYGYTF	TGTGCCAGCAGCTTGGGGACAGGGCAGGACTGCTATGGCTACACCTTC